This TCR beta chain appears in the sequencing data of a study of T cell repertoires in ileal Crohn's disease. About the study: All patients had surgery for stricturing (approximately 61%) or penetrating (about 40%) disease.

Each sample's TCRB immunosequencing used 450 to 550 nanograms of biopsy DNA. Clones were read by immunoSEQ multiplex PCR, and TCRdb kept only the in-frame ones, dropping some. The sample lists 14,000 or so clones, around two thirds occurring once. The CDR3 extends over 13 amino acids. The ends were cut back, 4 bases at V and 3 bases at J, with 10 bases in the middle. CDR1 is SGHRS and CDR2 is YFSETQ in the germline V gene. This sequence originates from an adult with Crohn's disease. The chain uses TRBV5-1 and TRBJ1-1; D is uncertain. The sequencing sample was made of ileal tissue. CDR3 nucleotide sequence: TGCGCCAGCAGCCCGGAGGTTGACACTGAAGCTTTCTTT. Translating gives CASSPEVDTEAFF. The complete variable domain, with remaining parts taken from reference TRBV5-1 and TRBJ1-1, reads KAGVTQTPRYLIKTRGQQVTLSCSPISGHRSVSWYQQTPGQGLQFLFEYFSETQRNKGNFPGRFSGRQFSNSRSEMNVSTLELGDSALYLCASSPEVDTEAFFGQGTRLTVV.